This TCR beta chain stems from a study of OX40 agonist ivuxolimab in advanced cancers. The CDR3 is made up of 16 amino acids. The V gene's germline CDR1 is SGHAT and CDR2 FQNNGV. The V gene end was trimmed by 0 bases and the J gene end by 4 bases; junction bases not matched to a gene: 3. Sequenced by immunoSEQ multiplex PCR; TCRdb stores in-frame clones only, minus some. The sample contains approximately 90,000 clones, roughly 89% of which appear only once. Material: CD4+ or CD8+ T cells sorted from blood, obtained in a trial of the OX40 agonist ivuxolimab. The TCR sequence derives from an adult with an advanced solid tumor such as melanoma, head and neck, liver or kidney cancer. The chain employs TRBV11-2 and TRBJ1-3; 10 bases agree with TRBD1. The CDR3 DNA reads as TGTGCCAGCAGCTTAGATCTGACAGGGGGCGGAAACACCATATATTTT. Amino acids: CASSLDLTGGGNTIYF.